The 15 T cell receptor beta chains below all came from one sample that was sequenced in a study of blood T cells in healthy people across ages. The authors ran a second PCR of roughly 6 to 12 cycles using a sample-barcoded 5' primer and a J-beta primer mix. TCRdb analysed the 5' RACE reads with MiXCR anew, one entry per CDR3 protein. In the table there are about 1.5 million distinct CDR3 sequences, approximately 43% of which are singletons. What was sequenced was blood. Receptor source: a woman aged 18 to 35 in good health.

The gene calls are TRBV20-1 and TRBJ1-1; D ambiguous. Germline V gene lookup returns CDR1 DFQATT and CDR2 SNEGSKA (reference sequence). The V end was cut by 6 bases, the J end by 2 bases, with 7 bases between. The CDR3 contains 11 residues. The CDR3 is CSAAGNTEAFF. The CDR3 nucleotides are TGCAGTGCGGCCGGTAACACTGAAGCTTTCTTT.

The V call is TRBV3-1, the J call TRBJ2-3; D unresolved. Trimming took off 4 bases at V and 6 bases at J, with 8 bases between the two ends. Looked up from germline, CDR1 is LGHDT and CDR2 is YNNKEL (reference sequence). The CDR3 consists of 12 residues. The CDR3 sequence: CASSPYDDTQYF. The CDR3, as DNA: TGTGCCAGCAGCCCCTACGACGATACGCAGTATTTT.

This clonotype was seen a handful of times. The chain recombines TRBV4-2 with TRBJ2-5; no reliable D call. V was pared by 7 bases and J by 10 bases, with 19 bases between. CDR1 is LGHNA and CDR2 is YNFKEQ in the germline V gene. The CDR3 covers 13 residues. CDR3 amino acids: CASNHFRCQVQYF. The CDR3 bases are TGTGCCAGCAACCACTTCCGCTGTCAAGTCCAGTACTTC.

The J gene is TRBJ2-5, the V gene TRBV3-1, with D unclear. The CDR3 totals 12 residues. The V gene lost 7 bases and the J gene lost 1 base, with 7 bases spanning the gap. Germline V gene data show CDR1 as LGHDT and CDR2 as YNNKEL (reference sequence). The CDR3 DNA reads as TGTGCCAGCATGGCCACCCAAGAGACCCAGTACTTC. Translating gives CASMATQETQYF.

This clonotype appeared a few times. The CDR3 sequence: CASSLGAGGDYEQYF. The CDR3 DNA sequence: TGTGCCAGCAGTTTAGGAGCGGGGGGAGACTACGAGCAGTACTTC. The V and J genes are TRBV12-3 or TRBV12-4 and TRBJ2-5, with 9 bases matching TRBD2. The closer fit of TRBJ2-7 to the DNA end suggests the J call may be wrong. The CDR3 has 15 amino acids.

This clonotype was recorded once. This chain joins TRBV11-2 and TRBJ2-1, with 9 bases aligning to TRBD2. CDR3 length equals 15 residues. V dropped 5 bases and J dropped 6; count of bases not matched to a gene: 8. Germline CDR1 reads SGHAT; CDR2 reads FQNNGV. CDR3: CASSPVQRGVNEQFF. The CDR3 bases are TGTGCCAGCAGCCCGGTCCAGCGGGGGGTCAATGAGCAGTTCTTC.

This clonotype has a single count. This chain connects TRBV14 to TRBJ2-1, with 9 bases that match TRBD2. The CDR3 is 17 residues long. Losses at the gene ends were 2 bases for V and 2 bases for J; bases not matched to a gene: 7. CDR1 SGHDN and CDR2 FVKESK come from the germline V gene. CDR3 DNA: TGTGCCAGCAGCCAACACCGCCTAGCGGGACCCTACAATGAGCAGTTCTTC. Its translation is CASSQHRLAGPYNEQFF.

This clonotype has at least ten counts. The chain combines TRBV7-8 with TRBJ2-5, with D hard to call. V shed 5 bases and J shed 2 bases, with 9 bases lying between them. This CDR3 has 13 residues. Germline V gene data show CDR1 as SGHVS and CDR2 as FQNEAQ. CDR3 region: CASSSGDQETQYF. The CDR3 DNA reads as TGTGCCAGCAGCAGTGGGGATCAAGAGACCCAGTACTTC.

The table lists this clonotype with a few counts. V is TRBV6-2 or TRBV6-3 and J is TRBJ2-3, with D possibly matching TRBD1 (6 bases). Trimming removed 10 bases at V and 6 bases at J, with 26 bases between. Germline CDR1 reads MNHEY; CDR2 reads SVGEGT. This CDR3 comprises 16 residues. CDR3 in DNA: TGTGCCACCGAGAGCCCACAGGGACGAGGTAGGGATACGCAGTATTTT. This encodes CATESPQGRGRDTQYF.

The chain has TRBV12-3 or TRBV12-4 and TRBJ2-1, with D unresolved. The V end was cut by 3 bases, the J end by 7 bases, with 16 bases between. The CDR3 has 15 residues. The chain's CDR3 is CASSFDWESRNEQFF. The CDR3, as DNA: TGTGCCAGCAGTTTTGACTGGGAATCTAGAAATGAGCAGTTCTTC.

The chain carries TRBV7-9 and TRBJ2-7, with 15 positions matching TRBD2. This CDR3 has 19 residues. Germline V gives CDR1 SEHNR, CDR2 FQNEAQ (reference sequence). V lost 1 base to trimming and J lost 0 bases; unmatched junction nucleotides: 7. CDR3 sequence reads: CASSLVGTSGRKTSYEQYF. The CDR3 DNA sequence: TGTGCCAGCAGCTTAGTGGGGACTAGCGGGAGGAAGACCTCCTACGAGCAGTACTTC.

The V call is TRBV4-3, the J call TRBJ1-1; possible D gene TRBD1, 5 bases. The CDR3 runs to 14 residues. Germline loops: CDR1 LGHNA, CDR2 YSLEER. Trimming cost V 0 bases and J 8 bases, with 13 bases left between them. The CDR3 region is CASSQDLRAGEAFF. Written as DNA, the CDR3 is TGCGCCAGCAGCCAAGATCTCAGAGCAGGGGAAGCTTTCTTT.

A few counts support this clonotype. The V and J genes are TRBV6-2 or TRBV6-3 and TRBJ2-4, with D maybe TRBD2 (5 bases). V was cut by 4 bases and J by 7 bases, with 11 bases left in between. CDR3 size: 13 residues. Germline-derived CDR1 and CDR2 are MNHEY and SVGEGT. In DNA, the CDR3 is TGTGCCAGCAGTTTGGGTTGGAGGAACATTCAGTACTTC. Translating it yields CASSLGWRNIQYF.

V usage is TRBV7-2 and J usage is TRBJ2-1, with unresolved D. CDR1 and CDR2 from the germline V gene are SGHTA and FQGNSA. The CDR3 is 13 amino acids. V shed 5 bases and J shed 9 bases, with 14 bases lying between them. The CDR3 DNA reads TGTGCCAGCAGCCCCACTAAATCTCGTGAGCAGTTCTTC. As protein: CASSPTKSREQFF. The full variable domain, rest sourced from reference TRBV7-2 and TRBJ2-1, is GAGVSQSPSNKVTEKGKDVELRCDPISGHTALYWYRQSLGQGLEFLIYFQGNSAPDKSGLPSDRFSAERTGGSVSTLTIQRTQQEDSAVYLCASSPTKSREQFFGPGTRLTVL.

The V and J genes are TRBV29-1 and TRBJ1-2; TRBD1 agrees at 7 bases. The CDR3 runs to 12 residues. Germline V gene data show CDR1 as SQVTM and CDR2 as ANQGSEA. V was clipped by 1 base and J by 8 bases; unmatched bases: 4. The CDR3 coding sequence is TGCAGCGTTGAAGGGGGAGGGGGCGGCTACACCTTC. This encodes CSVEGGGGGYTF.